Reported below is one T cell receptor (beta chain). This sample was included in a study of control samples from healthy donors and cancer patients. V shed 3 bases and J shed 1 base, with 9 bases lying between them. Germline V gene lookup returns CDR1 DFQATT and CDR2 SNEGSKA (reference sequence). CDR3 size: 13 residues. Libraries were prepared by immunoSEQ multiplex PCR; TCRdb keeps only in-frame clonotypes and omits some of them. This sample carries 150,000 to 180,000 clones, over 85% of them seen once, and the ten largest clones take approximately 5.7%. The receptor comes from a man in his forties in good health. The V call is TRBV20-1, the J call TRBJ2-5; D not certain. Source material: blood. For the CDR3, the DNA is TGCAGTGCTAGTGGGAAACTCCAAGAGACCCAGTACTTC. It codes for CSASGKLQETQYF.